These 5 T cell receptor beta chains were all obtained from the same sample, sequenced in a study of identical twins. TCRdb reprocessed the 5' RACE reads via MiXCR and lists one record per CDR3 protein. The table shows 400,000 to 550,000 distinct CDR3 sequences, with around 15% occurring only once. The same sample was also used in a study of yellow fever vaccine responses in identical twins.

The sequencing sample was made of CD4+ T cells sorted from blood. These receptor sequences come from a woman aged 18-29 years in good health.

This clonotype was seen ten or more times. DNA for the CDR3: TGTGCCAGCAGCGCCCGGGTAGGGCGAAACACCATATATTTT. It translates to CASSARVGRNTIYF. This sequence joins TRBV9 and TRBJ1-3, with D unclear. Per the germline V gene, CDR1 is SGDLS and CDR2 is YYNGEE. The length of the CDR3 is 14 residues. V gave up 3 bases and J gave up 5 bases, with 12 bases separating them. Combining the CDR3 with reference TRBV9 and TRBJ1-3 gives the whole variable domain DSGVTQTPKHLITATGQRVTLRCSPRSGDLSVYWYQQSLDQGLQFLIQYYNGEERAKGNILERFSAQQFPDLHSELNLSSLELGDSALYFCASSARVGRNTIYFGEGSWLTVV.

This clonotype has only a few counts. The chain carries TRBV6-5 and TRBJ2-7; D is possibly TRBD2 (5 bases). Germline V CDR1 and CDR2: MNHEY, SVGAGI. Trimming took 7 bases from V and 3 from J, leaving 7 bases between them. The CDR3 consists of 11 residues. CDR3 protein: CASTRDYEQYF. The CDR3 region has the DNA TGTGCCAGCACCCGGGACTACGAGCAGTACTTC.

This clonotype was detected only a few times. V usage is TRBV10-2 and J usage is TRBJ1-2, with D perhaps matching TRBD1 (5 bases). V lost 2 bases, J lost 5 bases, and 9 bases lay in between. This CDR3 comprises 13 residues. Looked up from germline, CDR1 is WSHSY and CDR2 is SAAADI. The CDR3 protein is CASSERGRYGYTF. CDR3 nucleotides: TGCGCCAGCAGTGAGAGGGGAAGGTATGGCTACACCTTC.

The chain joins TRBV11-2 to TRBJ2-1; no reliable D call. V lost 4 bases, J lost 0 bases, and 13 bases lay in between. CDR1 is SGHAT and CDR2 is FQNNGV in the germline V gene. The CDR3 length is 16 residues. CDR3 in amino acids: CASSSNPLRSYNEQFF. The DNA for the CDR3 is TGTGCCAGCAGCTCAAACCCCCTCCGCTCCTACAATGAGCAGTTCTTC.

This clonotype came up a few times. The V gene is TRBV7-2, the J gene TRBJ2-7, with 8 bases aligning to TRBD2. Germline lookup yields CDR1 SGHTA and CDR2 FQGNSA. The ends lost 1 base at V and 4 bases at J; junction bases unmatched: 6. The length of the CDR3 is 15 residues. CDR3 in amino acids: CASSLGPSGSYEQYF. In nucleotides, the CDR3 is TGTGCCAGCAGCTTAGGGCCTAGCGGGTCTTACGAGCAGTACTTC.